These 6 T cell receptor beta chains were sequenced from one sample in a study of control samples from healthy donors and cancer patients. TCRdb's table, derived via immunoSEQ multiplex PCR, lists solely in-frame clones and lacks some. The repertoire includes approximately 81,000 clones, approximately 94% of them detected once, and approximately 4.8% sits in the top ten. Material for sequencing was blood. These receptors all stem from a woman between 18 and 30 years old in good health.

The rearrangement joins TRBV19 to TRBJ2-1; D ambiguous. CDR1 is LNHDA and CDR2 is SQIVND in the germline V gene (reference sequence). V gave up 1 base and J gave up 7 bases, with 5 bases separating them. This CDR3 contains 12 residues. The CDR3 nucleotides read TGTGCCAGTAGTATAGTAGGGAATGAGCAGTTCTTC. It specifies CASSIVGNEQFF.

V is TRBV27 and J is TRBJ2-7; 7 nucleotides align to TRBD2. Losses at the gene ends were 2 bases for V and 4 bases for J; bases not matched to a gene: 5. The CDR3 extends over 14 amino acids. Germline CDR1 MNHEY, CDR2 SMNVEV (reference sequence). The CDR3 sequence: CASSLQRGIYEQYF. The CDR3 nucleotides read TGTGCCAGCAGTTTACAGCGGGGAATTTACGAGCAGTACTTC.

This clone was counted a single time. V is TRBV11-3 and J is TRBJ2-2; 7 bases align to TRBD1. V lost 2 bases and J lost 6; bases outside the gene matches: 3. The CDR3 is made up of 14 amino acids. Germline assignment: CDR1 SGHNT and CDR2 YENEEA. CDR3 sequence reads: CASSLSGGAGELFF. CDR3 coding DNA: TGTGCCAGCAGCTTATCAGGGGGAGCCGGGGAGCTGTTTTTT. The full variable domain, in which reference TRBV11-3 and TRBJ2-2 provide the parts outside the CDR3, is EAGVVQSPRYKIIEKKQPVAFWCNPISGHNTLYWYLQNLGQGPELLIRYENEEAVDDSQLPKDRFSAERLKGVDSTLKIQPAELGDSAVYLCASSLSGGAGELFFGEGSRLTVL.

Only one count was recorded for this clone. The chain recombines TRBV28 with TRBJ1-2; D might be TRBD1 (6 bases). The CDR3 runs 15 residues. The germline gives CDR1 MDHEN, CDR2 SYDVKM. V lost 5 bases to trimming and J lost 5 bases, with 18 bases between them. The CDR3 loop is CASSTRTAAEYGYTF. The CDR3 nucleotides are TGTGCCAGCAGTACTCGGACAGCGGCGGAATATGGCTACACCTTC.

The chain couples TRBV5-6 to TRBJ1-2; 8 bases map to TRBD1. This CDR3 contains 14 residues. V shed 3 bases, J shed 7 bases, and the junction held 8 bases outside the gene matches. Germline values: CDR1 SGHDT, CDR2 YYEEEE. The CDR3 sequence: CASSSDRGSGGYTF. The CDR3, as DNA: TGTGCCAGCAGCTCCGACAGGGGCTCAGGTGGCTACACCTTC.

The rearrangement uses TRBV5-6 and TRBJ1-1; D ambiguous. The ends were cut back, 0 bases at V and 0 bases at J, with 12 bases in the middle. This CDR3 region has 16 residues. Looked up from germline, CDR1 is SGHDT and CDR2 is YYEEEE. The CDR3 loop reads CASSLAGRRVNTEAFF. The CDR3 DNA is TGTGCCAGCAGCTTGGCAGGTCGCCGGGTGAACACTGAAGCTTTCTTT.